This TCR beta chain appears in the sequencing data of a study of blood T cells in healthy people across ages. The donors, all healthy, were Caucasians living in Russia, aged about 6 to 100. Sample-barcoded 5' priming and a J-beta primer mix drove a second PCR of roughly 7 to 11 cycles. Using its own MiXCR run on the 5' RACE reads, TCRdb lists one record per CDR3 protein. The table has around 280,000 distinct CDR3 sequences, roughly 26% seen once. Germline-derived CDR1 and CDR2 are MDHEN and SYDVKM. This CDR3 region has 14 residues. V lost 3 bases, J lost 3 bases, and 12 bases lay in between. Of note for this clonotype: Its specificity is unknown.

Study-level points and caveats: Estimates of total diversity, which came from one million sequenced T cells, were considered to be underestimates. There were more naive CD4+ cells and higher diversity in long-lived donors than in aged donors.

Material: blood. The clonotype comes from a woman in her 70s in good health. The gene calls are TRBV28 and TRBJ2-7; TRBD1 is a possible D gene (6 bases). The CDR3 bases are TGTGCCAGCAGTTTGTGGGACAAAGGCTACGAGCAGTACTTC. Amino acids: CASSLWDKGYEQYF.